Listed below are T cell receptor beta chains from one sample, sequenced in a study of vaccination and CD4 T cells after COVID-19. TCRdb analysed the PCR reads with MiXCR anew, one entry per CDR3 protein. This table holds about 31,000 distinct CDR3 sequences, about 46% found once. Here the sequenced sample was CD4+ T cells from blood, taken about 7 months after SARS-CoV-2 vaccination. These receptors were taken from a human donor who had recovered from COVID-19. The CDR3 runs from the conserved cysteine through the conserved F or W. The order of the fields is D gene, clone size, V gene, J gene, CDR3 protein, CDR3 DNA. The D gene is left open where the match is weak. Only part of the rows carry a size: once, few, many, or a class if the clone is expanded.

d_gene: NA
abundance: few
v_gene: TRBV7-9
j_gene: TRBJ2-5
CDR3aa: CASTPPQGNQETQYF
CDR3nt: TGTGCCAGCACCCCCCCTCAGGGGAACCAAGAGACCCAGTACTTC

d_gene: NA
abundance: NA
v_gene: TRBV28
j_gene: TRBJ2-3
CDR3aa: CASRGPGVIAYTQYF
CDR3nt: TGTGCCAGCAGGGGTCCGGGAGTCATTGCATATACGCAGTATTTT

d_gene: NA
abundance: few
v_gene: TRBV19
j_gene: TRBJ1-5
CDR3aa: CASSMEDTASNQPQHF
CDR3nt: TGTGCCAGTAGTATGGAGGACACCGCTAGCAATCAGCCCCAGCATTTT

d_gene: NA
abundance: NA
v_gene: TRBV20-1
j_gene: TRBJ1-5
CDR3aa: CSAPGRGVPNQPQHF
CDR3nt: TGCAGTGCTCCAGGACGGGGGGTCCCTAATCAGCCCCAGCATTTT

d_gene: NA
abundance: once
v_gene: TRBV12-3/TRBV12-4
j_gene: TRBJ2-3
CDR3aa: CASNGLASTDTQYF
CDR3nt: TGTGCCAGCAATGGGCTAGCGTCTACAGATACGCAGTATTTT

d_gene: NA
abundance: NA
v_gene: TRBV7-2
j_gene: TRBJ1-1
CDR3aa: CASSHTGGGNTEAFF
CDR3nt: TGTGCCAGCAGCCATACGGGGGGCGGGAACACTGAAGCTTTCTTT

d_gene: TRBD2
abundance: NA
v_gene: TRBV5-6
j_gene: TRBJ2-3
CDR3aa: CASSLLAGAVTDTQYF
CDR3nt: TGTGCCAGCAGCTTACTAGCGGGAGCGGTCACAGATACGCAGTATTTT

d_gene: TRBD2
abundance: NA
v_gene: TRBV28
j_gene: TRBJ2-5
CDR3aa: CASSGGGWPSGTQYF
CDR3nt: TGTGCCAGCAGCGGGGGAGGGTGGCCGAGCGGGACCCAGTACTTC

d_gene: TRBD1
abundance: few
v_gene: TRBV27
j_gene: TRBJ1-1
CDR3aa: CASSTTTGVAEAFF
CDR3nt: TGTGCCAGCAGTACAACTACAGGGGTTGCTGAAGCTTTCTTT

d_gene: NA
abundance: NA
v_gene: TRBV6-2/TRBV6-3
j_gene: TRBJ2-5
CDR3aa: CASSYSGGAETQYF
CDR3nt: TGTGCCAGCAGTTACTCGGGGGGCGCAGAGACCCAGTACTTC

d_gene: TRBD2
abundance: once
v_gene: TRBV6-1
j_gene: TRBJ2-7
CDR3aa: CASSRSGTSYEQYF
CDR3nt: TGTGCCAGCAGTCGTAGCGGGACTTCCTACGAGCAGTACTTC

d_gene: NA
abundance: NA
v_gene: TRBV7-9
j_gene: TRBJ2-7
CDR3aa: CASSHRQLSYEQYF
CDR3nt: TGTGCCAGCAGCCATCGACAGCTCTCCTACGAGCAGTACTTC

d_gene: TRBD2
abundance: once
v_gene: TRBV29-1
j_gene: TRBJ2-3
CDR3aa: CSVGGRGADTQYF
CDR3nt: TGCAGCGTTGGCGGGAGAGGGGCAGATACGCAGTATTTT

d_gene: NA
abundance: NA
v_gene: TRBV24-1
j_gene: TRBJ2-2
CDR3aa: CATSDPGLYTGELFF
CDR3nt: TGTGCCACCAGTGATCCGGGACTCTACACCGGGGAGCTGTTTTTT

d_gene: NA
abundance: NA
v_gene: TRBV20-1
j_gene: TRBJ2-4
CDR3aa: CSAQLTGNIQYF
CDR3nt: TGCAGTGCCCAGCTCACCGGGAACATTCAGTACTTC

d_gene: NA
abundance: NA
v_gene: TRBV6-6
j_gene: TRBJ2-3
CDR3aa: CASSSQGDYTDTQYF
CDR3nt: TGTGCCAGCAGTTCCCAGGGGGACTACACAGATACGCAGTATTTT

d_gene: TRBD1
abundance: NA
v_gene: TRBV12-3/TRBV12-4
j_gene: TRBJ2-2
CDR3aa: CASTRDRAGELFF
CDR3nt: TGTGCCAGCACCCGGGACAGGGCTGGGGAGCTGTTTTTT

d_gene: TRBD1
abundance: NA
v_gene: TRBV4-3
j_gene: TRBJ2-3
CDR3aa: CASSQDFAGGLTDTQYF
CDR3nt: TGCGCCAGCAGCCAAGATTTTGCAGGGGGCCTCACAGATACGCAGTATTTT

d_gene: TRBD2
abundance: few
v_gene: TRBV7-8
j_gene: TRBJ2-7
CDR3aa: CASSLDGGREQYF
CDR3nt: TGTGCCAGCAGCTTAGACGGGGGGAGGGAGCAGTACTTC

d_gene: NA
abundance: NA
v_gene: TRBV21-1
j_gene: TRBJ2-1
CDR3aa: CASSKGGPAGRAGDEQFF
CDR3nt: TGTGCCAGCAGCAAAGGGGGCCCCGCCGGGAGGGCCGGCGATGAGCAGTTCTTC

d_gene: NA
abundance: once
v_gene: TRBV6-4
j_gene: TRBJ2-3
CDR3aa: CASSDSGAHTRDTQYF
CDR3nt: TGTGCCAGCAGTGACTCGGGGGCACACACACGAGATACGCAGTATTTT

d_gene: NA
abundance: NA
v_gene: TRBV6-6
j_gene: TRBJ2-1
CDR3aa: CASRDDSYNEQFF
CDR3nt: TGTGCCAGCAGGGATGACAGCTACAATGAGCAGTTCTTC

d_gene: NA
abundance: NA
v_gene: TRBV7-9
j_gene: TRBJ2-1
CDR3aa: CASSRGPDYNEQFF
CDR3nt: TGTGCCAGCAGCCGTGGGCCGGACTACAATGAGCAGTTCTTC

d_gene: NA
abundance: NA
v_gene: TRBV12-3/TRBV12-4
j_gene: TRBJ2-7
CDR3aa: CASSFFFEQYF
CDR3nt: TGTGCCAGCAGTTTCTTCTTCGAGCAGTACTTC

d_gene: NA
abundance: NA
v_gene: TRBV15
j_gene: TRBJ1-1
CDR3aa: CATSRSQGTEAFF
CDR3nt: TGTGCCACCAGCAGATCCCAAGGGACTGAAGCTTTCTTT

d_gene: NA
abundance: NA
v_gene: TRBV21-1
j_gene: TRBJ2-1
CDR3aa: CASTKRGGYNEQFF
CDR3nt: TGTGCCAGCACCAAAAGGGGAGGTTACAATGAGCAGTTCTTC

d_gene: TRBD2
abundance: NA
v_gene: TRBV24-1
j_gene: TRBJ2-7
CDR3aa: CATSKTSGSISEQYF
CDR3nt: TGTGCCACCAGTAAGACTAGCGGGAGCATTTCCGAGCAGTACTTC

d_gene: TRBD2
abundance: NA
v_gene: TRBV7-7
j_gene: TRBJ2-2
CDR3aa: CASSNSLAGVVTGELFF
CDR3nt: TGTGCCAGCAGCAACTCACTAGCGGGAGTGGTGACCGGGGAGCTGTTTTTT

d_gene: TRBD2
abundance: few
v_gene: TRBV19
j_gene: TRBJ2-2
CDR3aa: CASRESGRGGELFF
CDR3nt: TGTGCCAGTAGAGAAAGCGGGAGGGGCGGGGAGCTGTTTTTT

d_gene: TRBD2
abundance: NA
v_gene: TRBV7-3
j_gene: TRBJ2-1
CDR3aa: CASSLLLTGGINEQFF
CDR3nt: TGTGCCAGCAGCCTACTCCTAACGGGAGGGATCAATGAGCAGTTCTTC

d_gene: NA
abundance: NA
v_gene: TRBV11-2
j_gene: TRBJ1-1
CDR3aa: CASSSYGGVGTEAFF
CDR3nt: TGTGCCAGCAGCTCCTACGGGGGAGTAGGGACTGAAGCTTTCTTT

d_gene: NA
abundance: NA
v_gene: TRBV12-3/TRBV12-4
j_gene: TRBJ2-5
CDR3aa: CASSFPFAGKETQYF
CDR3nt: TGTGCCAGCAGTTTCCCGTTTGCGGGAAAAGAGACCCAGTACTTC

d_gene: TRBD1
abundance: NA
v_gene: TRBV29-1
j_gene: TRBJ2-7
CDR3aa: CSGRDSSYEQYF
CDR3nt: TGCAGCGGAAGGGACAGCTCCTACGAGCAGTACTTC

d_gene: NA
abundance: NA
v_gene: TRBV21-1
j_gene: TRBJ2-7
CDR3aa: CASSAGTSGTYEQYF
CDR3nt: TGTGCCAGCAGCGCAGGGACTAGCGGGACCTACGAGCAGTACTTC

d_gene: TRBD2
abundance: NA
v_gene: TRBV18
j_gene: TRBJ2-7
CDR3aa: CASSPSAGGPIYEQYF
CDR3nt: TGTGCCAGCTCACCATCAGCGGGAGGGCCTATCTACGAGCAGTACTTC

d_gene: NA
abundance: few
v_gene: TRBV7-9
j_gene: TRBJ2-1
CDR3aa: CASSFEAGGLGFF
CDR3nt: TGTGCCAGCAGCTTTGAAGCGGGTGGCTTGGGATTCTTC

d_gene: NA
abundance: NA
v_gene: TRBV2
j_gene: TRBJ1-2
CDR3aa: CASPEDSRFYNYGYTF
CDR3nt: TGTGCCAGCCCAGAGGACAGCCGATTTTATAACTATGGCTACACCTTC

d_gene: TRBD1
abundance: few
v_gene: TRBV10-1
j_gene: TRBJ2-3
CDR3aa: CASGTGGTDTQYF
CDR3nt: TGCGCCAGCGGGACAGGGGGCACAGATACGCAGTATTTT

d_gene: TRBD1
abundance: NA
v_gene: TRBV6-1
j_gene: TRBJ1-6
CDR3aa: CASSTPDRGNSPLHF
CDR3nt: TGTGCCAGCAGTACTCCGGACAGGGGAAATTCACCCCTCCACTTT

d_gene: NA
abundance: NA
v_gene: TRBV28
j_gene: TRBJ2-1
CDR3aa: CASSLGQGVYNEQFF
CDR3nt: TGTGCCAGCAGTTTAGGTCAGGGCGTCTACAATGAGCAGTTCTTC

d_gene: TRBD1
abundance: NA
v_gene: TRBV2
j_gene: TRBJ2-7
CDR3aa: CASFLGGSTSYEQYF
CDR3nt: TGTGCCAGCTTCCTAGGGGGCAGTACATCCTACGAGCAGTACTTC

d_gene: NA
abundance: NA
v_gene: TRBV20-1
j_gene: TRBJ2-7
CDR3aa: CSVGSPTYEQYF
CDR3nt: TGCAGTGTCGGGAGTCCGACCTACGAGCAGTACTTC

d_gene: NA
abundance: few
v_gene: TRBV18
j_gene: TRBJ2-6
CDR3aa: CASSPSSGANVLTF
CDR3nt: TGTGCCAGCTCGCCCAGCTCTGGGGCCAACGTCCTGACTTTC

d_gene: NA
abundance: NA
v_gene: TRBV10-3
j_gene: TRBJ2-1
CDR3aa: CAISRESPYNEQFF
CDR3nt: TGTGCCATCAGCCGGGAGAGTCCCTACAATGAGCAGTTCTTC

d_gene: NA
abundance: NA
v_gene: TRBV11-2
j_gene: TRBJ2-1
CDR3aa: CASSLMSLPGSNEQFF
CDR3nt: TGTGCCAGCAGCTTAATGTCCCTACCGGGCAGCAATGAGCAGTTCTTC

d_gene: NA
abundance: few
v_gene: TRBV6-2/TRBV6-3
j_gene: TRBJ2-7
CDR3aa: CASRKRAPNEQYF
CDR3nt: TGTGCCAGCAGGAAAAGGGCCCCGAACGAGCAGTACTTC